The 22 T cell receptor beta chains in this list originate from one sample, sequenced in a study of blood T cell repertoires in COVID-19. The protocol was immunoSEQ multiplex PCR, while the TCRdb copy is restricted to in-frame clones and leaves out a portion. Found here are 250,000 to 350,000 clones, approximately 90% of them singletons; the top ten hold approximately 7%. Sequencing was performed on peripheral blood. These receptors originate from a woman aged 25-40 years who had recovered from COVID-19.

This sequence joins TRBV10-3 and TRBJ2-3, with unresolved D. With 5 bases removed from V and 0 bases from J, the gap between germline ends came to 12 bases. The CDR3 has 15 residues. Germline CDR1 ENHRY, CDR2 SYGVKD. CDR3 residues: CAISNVRVSTDTQYF. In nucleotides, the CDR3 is TGTGCCATCAGTAATGTGCGCGTCAGCACAGATACGCAGTATTTT.

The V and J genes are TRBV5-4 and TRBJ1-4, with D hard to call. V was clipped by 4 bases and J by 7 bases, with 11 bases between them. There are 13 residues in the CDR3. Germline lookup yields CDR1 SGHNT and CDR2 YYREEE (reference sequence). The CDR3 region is CASSPTTSEKLFF. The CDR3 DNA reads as TGTGCCAGCAGCCCGACTACAAGTGAAAAACTGTTTTTT.

The CDR3 sequence is CASSWTGYTEAFF. As DNA, the CDR3 is TGTGCCAGCAGCTGGACAGGTTACACTGAAGCTTTCTTT. The chain has TRBV5-6 and TRBJ1-1; 7 nucleotides align to TRBD1. V was clipped by 3 bases and J by 3 bases; unmatched bases: 2. This CDR3 has 13 amino acids. Per germline, CDR1 SGHDT and CDR2 YYEEEE.

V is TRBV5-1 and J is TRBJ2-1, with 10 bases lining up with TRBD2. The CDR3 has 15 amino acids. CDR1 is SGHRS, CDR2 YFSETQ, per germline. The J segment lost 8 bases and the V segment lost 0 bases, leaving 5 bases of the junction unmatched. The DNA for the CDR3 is TGCGCCAGCAGCTTGGTGGCTAGCGGGGGCTATGAGCAGTTCTTC. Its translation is CASSLVASGGYEQFF.

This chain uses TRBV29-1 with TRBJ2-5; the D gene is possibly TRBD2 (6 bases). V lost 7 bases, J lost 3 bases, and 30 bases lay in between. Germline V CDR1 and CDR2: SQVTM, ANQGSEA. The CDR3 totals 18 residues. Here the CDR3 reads CSAVRSILVLATKETQYF. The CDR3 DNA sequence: TGCAGCGCCGTGAGGTCTATATTGGTTCTAGCGACTAAAGAGACCCAGTACTTC.

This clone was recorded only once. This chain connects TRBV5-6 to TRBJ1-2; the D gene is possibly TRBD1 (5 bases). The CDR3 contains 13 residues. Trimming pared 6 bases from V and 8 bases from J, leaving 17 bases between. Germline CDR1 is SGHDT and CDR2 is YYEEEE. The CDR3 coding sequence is TGTGCCAGCATGCGCGGGACCGGGTACGGCTACACCTTC. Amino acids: CASMRGTGYGYTF.

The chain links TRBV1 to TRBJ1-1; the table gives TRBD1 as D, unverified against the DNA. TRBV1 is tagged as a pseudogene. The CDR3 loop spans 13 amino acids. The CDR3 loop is CTSSPTGATEAFF. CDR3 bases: TGCACCAGCAGCCCGACAGGGGCTACTGAAGCTTTCTTT.

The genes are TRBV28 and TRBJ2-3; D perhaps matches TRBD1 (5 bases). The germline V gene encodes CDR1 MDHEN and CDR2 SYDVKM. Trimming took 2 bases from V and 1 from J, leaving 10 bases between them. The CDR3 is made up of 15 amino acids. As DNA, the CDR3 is TGTGCCAGCAGTTTAAGTTTAGGGGGCACAGATACGCAGTATTTT. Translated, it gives CASSLSLGGTDTQYF.

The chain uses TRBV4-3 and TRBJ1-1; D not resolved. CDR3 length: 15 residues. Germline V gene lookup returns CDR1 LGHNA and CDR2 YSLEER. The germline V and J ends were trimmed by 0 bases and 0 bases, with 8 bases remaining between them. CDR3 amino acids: CASSQDLRMNTEAFF. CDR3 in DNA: TGCGCCAGCAGCCAAGATCTGCGGATGAACACTGAAGCTTTCTTT.

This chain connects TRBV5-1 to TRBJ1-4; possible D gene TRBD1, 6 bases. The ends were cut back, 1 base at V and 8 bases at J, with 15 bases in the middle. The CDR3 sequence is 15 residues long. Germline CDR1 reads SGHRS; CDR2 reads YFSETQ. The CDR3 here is CASSLSAGEKEKLFF. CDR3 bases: TGCGCCAGCAGCTTGTCGGCAGGGGAGAAGGAAAAACTGTTTTTT.

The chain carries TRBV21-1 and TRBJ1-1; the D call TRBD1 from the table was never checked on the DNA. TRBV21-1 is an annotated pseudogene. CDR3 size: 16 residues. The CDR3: CASSRGQGKACTEAFF. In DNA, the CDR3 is TGTGCCAGCAGTCGGGGACAGGGAAAGGCCTGTACTGAAGCTTTCTTT.

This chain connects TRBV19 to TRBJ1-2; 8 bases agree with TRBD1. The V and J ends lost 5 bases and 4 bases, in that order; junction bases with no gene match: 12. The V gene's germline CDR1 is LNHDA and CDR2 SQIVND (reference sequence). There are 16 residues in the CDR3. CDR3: CASSPNPRGRIYGYTF. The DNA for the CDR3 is TGTGCCAGTAGTCCCAACCCCAGGGGGCGCATCTATGGCTACACCTTC.

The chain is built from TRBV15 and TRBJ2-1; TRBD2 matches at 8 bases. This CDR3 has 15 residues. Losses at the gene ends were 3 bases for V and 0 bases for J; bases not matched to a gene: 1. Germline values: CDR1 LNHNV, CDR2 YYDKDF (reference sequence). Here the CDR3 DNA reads TGTGCCACCAGCAGGCGGGGGGACTCCTACAATGAGCAGTTCTTC. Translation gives CATSRRGDSYNEQFF.

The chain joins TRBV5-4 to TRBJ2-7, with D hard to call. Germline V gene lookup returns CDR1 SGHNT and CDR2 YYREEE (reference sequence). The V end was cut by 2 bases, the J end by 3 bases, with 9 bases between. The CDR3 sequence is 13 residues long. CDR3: CASSFSPHYEQYF. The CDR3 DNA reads TGTGCCAGCAGCTTTTCCCCCCACTACGAGCAGTACTTC.

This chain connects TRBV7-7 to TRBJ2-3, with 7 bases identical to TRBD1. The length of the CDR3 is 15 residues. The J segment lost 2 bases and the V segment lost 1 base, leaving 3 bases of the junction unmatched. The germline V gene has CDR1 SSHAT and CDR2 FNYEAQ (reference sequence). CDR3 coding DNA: TGTGCCAGCAGCTTAGGGACAGGCGACACAGATACGCAGTATTTT. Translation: CASSLGTGDTDTQYF.

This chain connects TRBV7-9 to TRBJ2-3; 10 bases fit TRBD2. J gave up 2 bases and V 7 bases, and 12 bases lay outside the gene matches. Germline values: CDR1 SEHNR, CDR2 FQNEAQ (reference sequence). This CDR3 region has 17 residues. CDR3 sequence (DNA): TGTGCCAGCAACTTGGACCCAAGCGGGGGGGCCACAGATACGCAGTATTTT. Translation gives CASNLDPSGGATDTQYF.

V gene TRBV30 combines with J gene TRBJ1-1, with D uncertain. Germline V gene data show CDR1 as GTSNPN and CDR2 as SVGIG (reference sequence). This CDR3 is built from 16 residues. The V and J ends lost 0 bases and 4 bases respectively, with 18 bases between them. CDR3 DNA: TGTGCCTGGAGTGTAGGGTCCGGACTCCACGGCACTGAAGCTTTCTTT. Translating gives CAWSVGSGLHGTEAFF.

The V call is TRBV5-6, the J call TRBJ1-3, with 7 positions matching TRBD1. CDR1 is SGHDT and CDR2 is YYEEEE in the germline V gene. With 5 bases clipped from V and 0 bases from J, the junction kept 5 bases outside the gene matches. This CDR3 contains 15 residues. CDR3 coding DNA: TGTGCCAGCAGGCCGGGACAGATCTCTGGAAACACCATATATTTT. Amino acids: CASRPGQISGNTIYF.

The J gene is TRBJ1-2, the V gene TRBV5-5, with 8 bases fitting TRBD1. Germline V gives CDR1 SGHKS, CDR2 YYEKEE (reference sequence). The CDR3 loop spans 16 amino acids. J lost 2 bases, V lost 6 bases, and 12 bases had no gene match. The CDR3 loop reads CASIPSGTGRNYGYTF. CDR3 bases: TGTGCCAGCATCCCGTCCGGGACAGGAAGGAACTATGGCTACACCTTC.

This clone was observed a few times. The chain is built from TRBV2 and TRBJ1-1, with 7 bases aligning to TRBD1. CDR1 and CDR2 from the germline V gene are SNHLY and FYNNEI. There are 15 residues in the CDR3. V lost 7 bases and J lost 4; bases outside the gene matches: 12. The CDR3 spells CASIDRDGGGTEAFF. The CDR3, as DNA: TGTGCCAGCATAGACAGGGATGGAGGCGGCACTGAAGCTTTCTTT.

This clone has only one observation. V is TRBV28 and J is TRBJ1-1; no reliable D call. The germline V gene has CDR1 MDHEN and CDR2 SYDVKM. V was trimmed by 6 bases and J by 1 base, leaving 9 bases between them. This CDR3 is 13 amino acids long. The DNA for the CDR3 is TGTGCCAGCAGCTCTGTAGCGAACACTGAAGCTTTCTTT. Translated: CASSSVANTEAFF.

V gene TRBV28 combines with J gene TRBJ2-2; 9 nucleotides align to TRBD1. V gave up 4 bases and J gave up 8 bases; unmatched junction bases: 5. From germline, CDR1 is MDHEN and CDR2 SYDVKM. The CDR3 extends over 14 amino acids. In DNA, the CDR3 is TGTGCCAGCAGTTCTAGGGACAGGGAGGGGGAGCTGTTTTTT. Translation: CASSSRDREGELFF. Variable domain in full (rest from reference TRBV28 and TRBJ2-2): DVKVTQSSRYLVKRTGEKVFLECVQDMDHENMFWYRQDPGLGLRLIYFSYDVKMKEKGDIPEGYSVSREKKERFSLILESASTNQTSMYLCASSSRDREGELFFGEGSRLTVL.